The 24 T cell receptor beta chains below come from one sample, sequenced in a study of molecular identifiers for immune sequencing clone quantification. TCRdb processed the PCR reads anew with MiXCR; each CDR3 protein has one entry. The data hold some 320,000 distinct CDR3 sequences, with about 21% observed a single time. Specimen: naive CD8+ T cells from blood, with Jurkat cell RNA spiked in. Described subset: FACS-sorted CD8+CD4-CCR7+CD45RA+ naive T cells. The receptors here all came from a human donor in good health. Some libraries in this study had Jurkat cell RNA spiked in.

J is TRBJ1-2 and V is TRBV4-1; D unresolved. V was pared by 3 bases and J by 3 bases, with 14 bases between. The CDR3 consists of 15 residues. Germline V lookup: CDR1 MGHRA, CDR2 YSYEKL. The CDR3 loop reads CASSQGSREYYGYTF. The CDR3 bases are TGCGCCAGCAGCCAGGGGTCACGCGAATACTATGGCTACACCTTC.

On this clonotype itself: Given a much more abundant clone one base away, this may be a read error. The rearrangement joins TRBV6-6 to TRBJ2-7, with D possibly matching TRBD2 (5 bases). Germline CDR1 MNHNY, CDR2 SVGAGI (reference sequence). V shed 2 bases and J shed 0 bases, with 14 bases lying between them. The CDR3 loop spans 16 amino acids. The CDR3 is CASSYPDCLSSYEQYF. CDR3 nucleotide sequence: TGTGCCAGCAGTTACCCGGACTGTTTGTCCTCCTACGAGCAGTACTTC.

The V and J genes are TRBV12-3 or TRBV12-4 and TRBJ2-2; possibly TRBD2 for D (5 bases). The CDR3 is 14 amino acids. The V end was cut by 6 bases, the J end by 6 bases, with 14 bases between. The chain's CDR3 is CASSPIGVAGELFF. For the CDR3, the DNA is TGTGCCAGCAGCCCCATCGGGGTCGCCGGGGAGCTGTTTTTT.

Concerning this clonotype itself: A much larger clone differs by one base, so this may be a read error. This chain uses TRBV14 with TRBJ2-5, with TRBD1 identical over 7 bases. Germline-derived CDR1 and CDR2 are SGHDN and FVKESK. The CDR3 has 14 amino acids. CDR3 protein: CASSPYRGTETQHF. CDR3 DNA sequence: TGTGCCAGCAGCCCATACAGGGGTACCGAGACCCAGCACTTC.

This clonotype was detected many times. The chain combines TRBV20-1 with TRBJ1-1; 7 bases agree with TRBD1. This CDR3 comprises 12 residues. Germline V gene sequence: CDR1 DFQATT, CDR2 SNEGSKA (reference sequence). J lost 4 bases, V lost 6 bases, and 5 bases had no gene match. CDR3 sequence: CSASTGSTEAFF. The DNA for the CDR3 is TGCAGTGCGTCGACAGGGAGCACTGAAGCTTTCTTT.

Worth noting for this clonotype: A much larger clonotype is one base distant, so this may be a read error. CDR3 amino acids: CASSSRGRDNQPQHF. Here the CDR3 DNA reads TGTGCCAGCAGTTCGCGGGGTAGGGACAATCAGCCCCAGCATTTT. The chain carries TRBV6-6 and TRBJ1-5; D gene ambiguous. Germline V gives CDR1 MNHNY, CDR2 SVGAGI (reference sequence). V dropped 4 bases and J dropped 3 bases, with 13 bases sitting between them. This CDR3 has 15 residues.

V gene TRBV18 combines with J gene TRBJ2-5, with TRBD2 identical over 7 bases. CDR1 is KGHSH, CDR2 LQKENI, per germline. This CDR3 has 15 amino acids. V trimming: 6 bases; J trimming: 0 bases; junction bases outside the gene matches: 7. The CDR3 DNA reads TGTGCCAGCTCGCCGGGACTACAGTACCAAGAGACCCAGTACTTC. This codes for CASSPGLQYQETQYF.

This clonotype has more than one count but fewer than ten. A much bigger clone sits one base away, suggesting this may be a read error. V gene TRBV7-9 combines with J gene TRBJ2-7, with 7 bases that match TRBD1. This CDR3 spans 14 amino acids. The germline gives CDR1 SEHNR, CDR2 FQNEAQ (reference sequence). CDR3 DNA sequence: TGTGCCAGCAGCCCCGTGACAGGGTGGTACGGGCAGTACTTC. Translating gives CASSPVTGWYGQYF.

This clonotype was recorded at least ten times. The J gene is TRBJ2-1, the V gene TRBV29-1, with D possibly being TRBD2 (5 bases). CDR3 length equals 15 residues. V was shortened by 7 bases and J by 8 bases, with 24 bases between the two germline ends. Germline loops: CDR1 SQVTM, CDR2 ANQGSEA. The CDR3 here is CSAFSPHSALDEQFF. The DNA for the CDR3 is TGCAGCGCCTTCTCCCCACATAGCGCTCTCGATGAGCAGTTCTTC.

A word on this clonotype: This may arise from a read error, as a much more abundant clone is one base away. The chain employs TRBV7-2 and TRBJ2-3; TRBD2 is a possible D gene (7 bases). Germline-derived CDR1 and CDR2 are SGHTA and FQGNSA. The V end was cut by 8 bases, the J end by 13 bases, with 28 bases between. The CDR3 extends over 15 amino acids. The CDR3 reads CASANGGGGTLDKYF. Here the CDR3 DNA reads TGTGCCAGCGCCAATGGAGGGGGGGGCACCCTGGACAAGTATTTT.

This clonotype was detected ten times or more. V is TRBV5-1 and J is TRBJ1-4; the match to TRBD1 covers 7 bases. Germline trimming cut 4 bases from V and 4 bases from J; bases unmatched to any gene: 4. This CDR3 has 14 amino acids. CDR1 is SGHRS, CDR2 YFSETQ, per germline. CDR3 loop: CASSSGQVNEKLFF. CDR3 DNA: TGCGCCAGCAGCAGTGGACAGGTTAATGAAAAACTGTTTTTT.

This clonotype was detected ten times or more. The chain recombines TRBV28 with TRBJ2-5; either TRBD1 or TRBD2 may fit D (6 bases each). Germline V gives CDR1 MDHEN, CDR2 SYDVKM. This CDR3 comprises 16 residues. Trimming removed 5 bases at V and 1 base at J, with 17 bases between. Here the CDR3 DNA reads TGTGCCAGCAGTCCAAGGGGGGCGGGGCTCCAAGAGACCCAGTACTTC. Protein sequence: CASSPRGAGLQETQYF.

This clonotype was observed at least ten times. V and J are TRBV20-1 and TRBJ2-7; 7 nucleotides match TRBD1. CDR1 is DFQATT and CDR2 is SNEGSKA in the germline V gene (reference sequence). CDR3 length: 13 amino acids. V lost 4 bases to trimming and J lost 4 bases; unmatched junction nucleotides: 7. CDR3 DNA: TGCAGTGCTACCGGGACAGAAGAATACGAGCAGTACTTC. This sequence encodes CSATGTEEYEQYF.

In DNA form, the CDR3 reads TGTGCCAGCAAGTCTTGGGGAGAAGATGAAAAACTGTTTTTT. Its protein is CASKSWGEDEKLFF. The chain combines TRBV6-1 with TRBJ1-4; D is unclear. Germline V lookup: CDR1 MNHNS, CDR2 SASEGT. V lost 7 bases and J 6 bases, leaving 15 bases between the germline ends. CDR3 length: 14 residues.

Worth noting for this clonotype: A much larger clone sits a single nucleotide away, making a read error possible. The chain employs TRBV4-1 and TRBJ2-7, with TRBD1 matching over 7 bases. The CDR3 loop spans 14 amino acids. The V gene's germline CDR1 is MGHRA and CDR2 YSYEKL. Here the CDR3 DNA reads TGCGCCGGCAGCCAAGTCTCGGCAGGGGGTGAGCAGTACTTC. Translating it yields CAGSQVSAGGEQYF.

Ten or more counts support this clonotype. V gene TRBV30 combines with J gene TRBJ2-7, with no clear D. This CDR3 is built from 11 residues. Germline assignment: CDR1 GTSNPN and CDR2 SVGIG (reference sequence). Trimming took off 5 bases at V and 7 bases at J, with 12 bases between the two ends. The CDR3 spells CAWQKALEQYF. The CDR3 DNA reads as TGTGCCTGGCAGAAAGCATTAGAGCAGTACTTC.

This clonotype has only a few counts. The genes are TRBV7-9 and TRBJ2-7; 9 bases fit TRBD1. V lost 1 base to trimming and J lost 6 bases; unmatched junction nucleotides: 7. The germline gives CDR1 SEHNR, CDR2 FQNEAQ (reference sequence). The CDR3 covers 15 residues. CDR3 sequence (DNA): TGTGCCAGCAGCTTAGGAGGACAGGGGCAGGCCGAGCAGTACTTC. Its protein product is CASSLGGQGQAEQYF.

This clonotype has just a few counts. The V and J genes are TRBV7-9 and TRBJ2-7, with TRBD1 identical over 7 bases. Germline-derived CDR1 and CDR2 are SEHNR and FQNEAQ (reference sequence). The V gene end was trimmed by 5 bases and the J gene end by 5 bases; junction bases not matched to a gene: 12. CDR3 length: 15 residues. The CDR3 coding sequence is TGTGCCAGCAGCCCCCCCACAGGGGCACGCGACGAGCAGTACTTC. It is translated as CASSPPTGARDEQYF.

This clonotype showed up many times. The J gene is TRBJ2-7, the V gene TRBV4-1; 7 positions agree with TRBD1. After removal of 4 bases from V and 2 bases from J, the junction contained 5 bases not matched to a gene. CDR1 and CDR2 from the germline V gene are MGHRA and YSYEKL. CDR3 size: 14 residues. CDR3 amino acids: CASSPDRAAYEQYF. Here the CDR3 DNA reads TGCGCCAGCAGCCCTGACAGGGCGGCCTACGAGCAGTACTTC.

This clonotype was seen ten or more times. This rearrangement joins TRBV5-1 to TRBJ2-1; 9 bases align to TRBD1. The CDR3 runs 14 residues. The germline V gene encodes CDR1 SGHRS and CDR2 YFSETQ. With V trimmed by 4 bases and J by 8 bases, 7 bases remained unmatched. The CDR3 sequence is CASSIPTGGDEQFF. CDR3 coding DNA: TGCGCCAGCAGCATACCTACAGGGGGCGATGAGCAGTTCTTC. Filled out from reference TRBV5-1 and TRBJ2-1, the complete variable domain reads KAGVTQTPRYLIKTRGQQVTLSCSPISGHRSVSWYQQTPGQGLQFLFEYFSETQRNKGNFPGRFSGRQFSNSRSEMNVSTLELGDSALYLCASSIPTGGDEQFFGPGTRLTVL.

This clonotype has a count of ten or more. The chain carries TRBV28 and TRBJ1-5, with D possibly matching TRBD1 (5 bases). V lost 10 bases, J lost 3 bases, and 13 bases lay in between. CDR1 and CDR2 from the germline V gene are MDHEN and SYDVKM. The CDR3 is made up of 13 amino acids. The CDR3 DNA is TGTGCCACCCAAGACAGCCACAATCAGCCCCAGCATTTT. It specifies CATQDSHNQPQHF.

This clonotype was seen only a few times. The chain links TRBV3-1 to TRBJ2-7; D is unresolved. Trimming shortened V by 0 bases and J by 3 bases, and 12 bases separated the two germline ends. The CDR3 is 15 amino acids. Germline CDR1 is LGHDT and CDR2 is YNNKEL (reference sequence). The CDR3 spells CASSQDWVANYEQYF. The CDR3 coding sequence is TGTGCCAGCAGCCAAGATTGGGTAGCCAACTACGAGCAGTACTTC.

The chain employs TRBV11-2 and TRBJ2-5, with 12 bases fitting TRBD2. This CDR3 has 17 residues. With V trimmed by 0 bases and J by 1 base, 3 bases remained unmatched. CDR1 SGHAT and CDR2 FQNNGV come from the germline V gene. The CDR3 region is CASSLEGLAGIQETQYF. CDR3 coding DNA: TGTGCCAGCAGCTTAGAAGGACTAGCGGGGATCCAAGAGACCCAGTACTTC.

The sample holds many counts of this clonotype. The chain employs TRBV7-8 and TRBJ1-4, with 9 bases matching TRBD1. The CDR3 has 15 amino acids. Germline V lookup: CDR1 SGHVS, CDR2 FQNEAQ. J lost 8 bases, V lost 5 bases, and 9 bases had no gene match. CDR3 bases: TGTGCCAGCAGCCCGGGGACAGGGTTTAACGAAAAACTGTTTTTT. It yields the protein CASSPGTGFNEKLFF.